This entry lists 22 T cell receptor beta chains sequenced from one sample in a study of T-cell memory formation after mild COVID-19. From the 5' RACE reads, TCRdb called clonotypes with MiXCR, one entry per CDR3 protein. This sample has a few hundred thousand distinct CDR3 sequences, with 8.5% to 9.5% found just once. Sequencing was performed on PBMCs or a T cell subset sorted from them (not recorded which). All receptors derive from a man aged 18-30 years who had mild COVID-19 (a few samples of this study predate the infection). Cell type and time point are not known.

This clonotype was counted a few times. The V and J genes are TRBV4-2 and TRBJ1-2; possibly TRBD1 for D (6 bases). Germline assignment: CDR1 LGHNA and CDR2 YNFKEQ. The CDR3 contains 15 residues. Trimming took off 3 bases at V and 8 bases at J, with 19 bases between the two ends. The CDR3 sequence is CASSQADSGLGGYTF. The CDR3 DNA follows: TGTGCCAGCAGCCAGGCGGACAGCGGGCTTGGGGGCTACACCTTC.

The gene calls are TRBV19 and TRBJ2-5; 10 bases are shared with TRBD2. CDR3 length: 19 amino acids. CDR1 LNHDA and CDR2 SQIVND come from the germline V gene (reference sequence). V shed 8 bases and J 3 bases; nucleotides not matched to a gene: 21. The CDR3 DNA reads as TGTGCCAGTGGGGGATGGATAGCGGGGGGCCACCCCTCAGAAGAGACCCAGTACTTC. Its translation is CASGGWIAGGHPSEETQYF. Full variable domain (remainder filled in from reference TRBV19 and TRBJ2-5): DGGITQSPKYLFRKEGQNVTLSCEQNLNHDAMYWYRQDPGQGLRLIYYSQIVNDFQKGDIAEGYSVSREKKESFPLTVTSAQKNPTAFYLCASGGWIAGGHPSEETQYFGPGTRLLVL.

A few counts support this clonotype. The chain is built from TRBV7-2 and TRBJ2-1, with D perhaps matching TRBD2 (5 bases). The CDR3 spans 14 residues. Germline-derived CDR1 and CDR2 are SGHTA and FQGNSA. Trimming took off 0 bases at V and 6 bases at J, with 9 bases between the two ends. Written as DNA, the CDR3 is TGTGCCAGCAGCTTAGCGAGGGTGAGCAATGAGCAGTTCTTC. Protein product: CASSLARVSNEQFF. Filled out from reference TRBV7-2 and TRBJ2-1, the complete variable domain reads GAGVSQSPSNKVTEKGKDVELRCDPISGHTALYWYRQSLGQGLEFLIYFQGNSAPDKSGLPSDRFSAERTGGSVSTLTIQRTQQEDSAVYLCASSLARVSNEQFFGPGTRLTVL.

The table lists this clonotype with a few counts. The V and J genes are TRBV3-1 and TRBJ1-2, with 8 bases that match TRBD1. V shed 4 bases, J shed 4 bases, and the junction held 11 bases outside the gene matches. Germline V lookup: CDR1 LGHDT, CDR2 YNNKEL (reference sequence). This CDR3 comprises 16 residues. The CDR3 reads CASSLSATGDPYGYTF. The CDR3 DNA is TGTGCCAGCAGCCTCTCCGCGACAGGGGACCCCTATGGCTACACCTTC.

This chain uses TRBV18 with TRBJ2-7; TRBD1 agrees at 7 bases. With V trimmed by 3 bases and J by 0 bases, 5 bases remained unmatched. Germline V gene lookup returns CDR1 KGHSH and CDR2 LQKENI. The CDR3 totals 15 residues. The chain's CDR3 is CASSPYRGSSYEQYF. DNA for the CDR3: TGTGCCAGCTCACCCTACAGGGGTTCCTCCTACGAGCAGTACTTC.

This clonotype was picked up many times. V usage is TRBV11-2 and J usage is TRBJ2-5; D gene unclear. V lost 5 bases and J lost 2, with 6 bases in between. Per germline, CDR1 SGHAT and CDR2 FQNNGV. The CDR3 spans 12 residues. The CDR3 sequence: CASSLGQETQYF. The CDR3 DNA reads TGTGCCAGCAGCCTGGGACAAGAGACCCAGTACTTC.

This clonotype appeared many times. The chain employs TRBV27 and TRBJ2-1; perhaps TRBD1 as D (6 bases). Germline V gene data show CDR1 as MNHEY and CDR2 as SMNVEV (reference sequence). This CDR3 is built from 14 residues. V was cut by 5 bases and J by 0 bases, with 8 bases left in between. CDR3 region: CASSEDSSYNEQFF. CDR3 DNA sequence: TGTGCCAGCAGTGAGGACAGCTCCTACAATGAGCAGTTCTTC.

This clonotype was observed many times. This chain's CDR3 is CASSARDNQETQYF. The CDR3 region has the DNA TGCGCCAGCAGCGCACGGGACAATCAAGAGACCCAGTACTTC. This chain links TRBV5-1 with TRBJ2-5, with a possible D match to TRBD1 (6 bases). From germline, CDR1 is SGHRS and CDR2 YFSETQ. The V end lost 4 bases, the J end lost 2 bases, and 12 bases lay between the germline ends. The CDR3 loop spans 14 amino acids. Variable domain in full (rest from reference TRBV5-1 and TRBJ2-5): KAGVTQTPRYLIKTRGQQVTLSCSPISGHRSVSWYQQTPGQGLQFLFEYFSETQRNKGNFPGRFSGRQFSNSRSEMNVSTLELGDSALYLCASSARDNQETQYFGPGTRLLVL.

This clonotype appeared many times. CDR3 loop: CASNYPGAGNEQFF. In DNA, the CDR3 is TGTGCCAGCAACTACCCGGGGGCGGGCAATGAGCAGTTCTTC. The rearrangement joins TRBV28 to TRBJ2-1; tentatively, D is TRBD1 or TRBD2 (6 bases each). The germline gives CDR1 MDHEN, CDR2 SYDVKM. The CDR3 consists of 14 residues. With 7 bases removed from V and 6 bases from J, the gap between germline ends came to 16 bases.

This clonotype was detected many times. This rearrangement joins TRBV7-7 to TRBJ2-7; 10 nucleotides agree with TRBD1. V was clipped by 6 bases and J by 6 bases; unmatched bases: 11. This CDR3 spans 15 amino acids. CDR1 and CDR2 from the germline V gene are SSHAT and FNYEAQ (reference sequence). The CDR3 DNA reads TGTGCCAGCAGTCAGACAGGGGGCGCGACCAGCGAGCAGTACTTC. Translating gives CASSQTGGATSEQYF. Filled out from reference TRBV7-7 and TRBJ2-7, the complete variable domain reads GAGVSQSPRYKVTKRGQDVTLRCDPISSHATLYWYQQALGQGPEFLTYFNYEAQPDKSGLPSDRFSAERPEGSISTLTIQRTEQRDSAMYRCASSQTGGATSEQYFGPGTRLTVT.

This clonotype was counted at least ten times. The chain couples TRBV12-3 or TRBV12-4 to TRBJ2-7, with 8 bases matching TRBD2. The length of the CDR3 is 14 residues. V gave up 5 bases and J gave up 3 bases; unmatched junction bases: 6. DNA of the CDR3: TGTGCCAGCAGTCCCGGGGGGGCCATCTACGAGCAGTACTTC. This gives the protein CASSPGGAIYEQYF.

The rearrangement uses TRBV5-1 and TRBJ2-5; 9 bases map to TRBD1. CDR3 length: 15 amino acids. With V trimmed by 4 bases and J by 4 bases, 8 bases remained unmatched. In germline, CDR1 is SGHRS, CDR2 YFSETQ. In DNA, the CDR3 is TGCGCCAGCAGCCCGAATACAGGGGGCCCAGAGACCCAGTACTTC. Translated, it gives CASSPNTGGPETQYF.

This clonotype has a handful of counts. V is TRBV4-2 and J is TRBJ1-4, with TRBD1 as a possible D gene (5 bases). Trimming took off 4 bases at V and 4 bases at J, with 16 bases between the two ends. CDR3 size: 16 residues. Per germline, CDR1 LGHNA and CDR2 YNFKEQ. The CDR3, as DNA: TGTGCCAGCAGCCTCCAAAGGGGCGGGGGTAATGAAAAACTGTTTTTT. Residues: CASSLQRGGGNEKLFF.

This clonotype came up a few times. The V and J genes are TRBV7-6 and TRBJ2-2, with 8 bases matching TRBD2. CDR1 SGHVS and CDR2 FNYEAQ come from the germline V gene. This CDR3 contains 16 residues. V shed 5 bases and J 2 bases; nucleotides not matched to a gene: 7. CDR3 sequence reads: CASSHGGAENTGELFF. DNA for the CDR3: TGTGCCAGCAGCCACGGGGGGGCAGAAAACACCGGGGAGCTGTTTTTT.

There are many counts of this clonotype. The chain employs TRBV5-1 and TRBJ2-2, with TRBD1 matching over 7 bases. The germline V gene encodes CDR1 SGHRS and CDR2 YFSETQ. With V trimmed by 0 bases and J by 6 bases, 8 bases remained unmatched. The CDR3 loop spans 16 amino acids. The CDR3 DNA reads TGCGCCAGCAGCTTGGGACAGGGTCCCGGCGCCGGGGAGCTGTTTTTT. It is translated as CASSLGQGPGAGELFF.

This clonotype came up a few times. The chain links TRBV6-6 to TRBJ1-4; D not resolved. The CDR3 runs 15 residues. Per the germline V gene, CDR1 is MNHNY and CDR2 is SVGAGI (reference sequence). The V end was cut by 6 bases, the J end by 4 bases, with 15 bases between. CDR3 sequence reads: CASSGRTEHNEKLFF. The CDR3 DNA is TGTGCCAGCAGCGGCAGGACGGAACATAATGAAAAACTGTTTTTT.

This chain joins TRBV6-5 and TRBJ1-2; 8 bases are shared with TRBD1. The germline V gene has CDR1 MNHEY and CDR2 SVGAGI. V shed 2 bases, J shed 5 bases, and the junction held 4 bases outside the gene matches. The length of the CDR3 is 14 residues. The CDR3 is CASSYKDRAYGYTF. The CDR3 DNA sequence: TGTGCCAGCAGTTACAAGGACAGGGCGTATGGCTACACCTTC.

This clonotype was seen a handful of times. This chain connects TRBV4-1 to TRBJ2-5; D gene unclear. The V end lost 1 base, the J end lost 5 bases, and 8 bases lay between the germline ends. The germline V gene encodes CDR1 MGHRA and CDR2 YSYEKL. This CDR3 has 13 residues. The DNA for the CDR3 is TGCGCCAGCAGCCAAGTTCGTCCGGAGACCCAGTACTTC. It codes for CASSQVRPETQYF.

CDR3 coding DNA: TGCAGCGTGATGCGGGGGCCCCAAGAGACCCAGTACTTC. This translates into CSVMRGPQETQYF. V is TRBV29-1 and J is TRBJ2-5, with D perhaps matching TRBD2 (7 bases). CDR3 length: 13 amino acids. V was cut by 6 bases and J by 1 base, with 12 bases left in between. Germline CDR1 is SQVTM and CDR2 is ANQGSEA.

V and J are TRBV4-1 and TRBJ1-1, with D perhaps TRBD1 (6 bases). This CDR3 is 17 amino acids long. CDR1 MGHRA and CDR2 YSYEKL come from the germline V gene. Trimming removed 1 base from V and 0 bases from J, with 15 bases in between. CDR3 region: CASSQALWGALNTEAFF. CDR3 coding DNA: TGCGCCAGCAGCCAAGCCCTGTGGGGGGCTTTGAACACTGAAGCTTTCTTT.

This sequence joins TRBV5-6 and TRBJ2-7; unclear D gene. CDR3 size: 16 residues. Germline CDR1 and CDR2: SGHDT and YYEEEE. V was trimmed by 6 bases and J by 0 bases, leaving 19 bases between them. The CDR3 spells CASTRLWASSSYEQYV. The CDR3, as DNA: TGTGCCAGCACCCGTTTATGGGCCTCCAGCTCCTACGAGCAGTACGTC.

This clonotype was counted many times. This sequence joins TRBV4-1 and TRBJ2-3; 9 nucleotides align to TRBD2. CDR1 MGHRA and CDR2 YSYEKL come from the germline V gene. The V and J ends lost 4 bases and 4 bases, in that order; junction bases with no gene match: 12. This CDR3 region has 17 residues. The DNA of the CDR3 is TGCGCCAGCAGCCCCTCTAGGCTAGCGGGGACGGCAGATACGCAGTATTTT. It specifies CASSPSRLAGTADTQYF.